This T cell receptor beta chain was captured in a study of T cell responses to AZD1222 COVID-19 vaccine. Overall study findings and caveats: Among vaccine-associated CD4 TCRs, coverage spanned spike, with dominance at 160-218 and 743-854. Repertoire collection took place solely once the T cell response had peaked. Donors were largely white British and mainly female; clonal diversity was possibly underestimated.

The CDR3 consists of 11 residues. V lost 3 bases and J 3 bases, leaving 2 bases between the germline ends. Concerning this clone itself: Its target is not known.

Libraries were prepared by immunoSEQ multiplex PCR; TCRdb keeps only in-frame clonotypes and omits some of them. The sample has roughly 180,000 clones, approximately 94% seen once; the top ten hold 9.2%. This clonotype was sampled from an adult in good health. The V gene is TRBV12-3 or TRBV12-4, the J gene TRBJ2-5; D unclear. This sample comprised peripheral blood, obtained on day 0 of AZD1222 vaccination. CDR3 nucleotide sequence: TGTGCCAGCAGTTTTAAAGAGACCCAGTACTTC. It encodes CASSFKETQYF.